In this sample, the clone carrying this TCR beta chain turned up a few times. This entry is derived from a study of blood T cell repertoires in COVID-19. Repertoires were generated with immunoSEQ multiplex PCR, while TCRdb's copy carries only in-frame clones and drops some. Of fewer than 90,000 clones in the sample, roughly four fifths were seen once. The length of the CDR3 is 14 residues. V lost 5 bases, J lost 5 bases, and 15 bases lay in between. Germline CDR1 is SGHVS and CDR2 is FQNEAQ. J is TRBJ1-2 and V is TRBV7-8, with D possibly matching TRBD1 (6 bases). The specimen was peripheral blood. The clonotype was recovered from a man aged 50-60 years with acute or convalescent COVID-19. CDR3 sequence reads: CASSPEQGTYGYTF. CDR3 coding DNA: TGTGCCAGCAGCCCGGAACAGGGAACGTATGGCTACACCTTC.